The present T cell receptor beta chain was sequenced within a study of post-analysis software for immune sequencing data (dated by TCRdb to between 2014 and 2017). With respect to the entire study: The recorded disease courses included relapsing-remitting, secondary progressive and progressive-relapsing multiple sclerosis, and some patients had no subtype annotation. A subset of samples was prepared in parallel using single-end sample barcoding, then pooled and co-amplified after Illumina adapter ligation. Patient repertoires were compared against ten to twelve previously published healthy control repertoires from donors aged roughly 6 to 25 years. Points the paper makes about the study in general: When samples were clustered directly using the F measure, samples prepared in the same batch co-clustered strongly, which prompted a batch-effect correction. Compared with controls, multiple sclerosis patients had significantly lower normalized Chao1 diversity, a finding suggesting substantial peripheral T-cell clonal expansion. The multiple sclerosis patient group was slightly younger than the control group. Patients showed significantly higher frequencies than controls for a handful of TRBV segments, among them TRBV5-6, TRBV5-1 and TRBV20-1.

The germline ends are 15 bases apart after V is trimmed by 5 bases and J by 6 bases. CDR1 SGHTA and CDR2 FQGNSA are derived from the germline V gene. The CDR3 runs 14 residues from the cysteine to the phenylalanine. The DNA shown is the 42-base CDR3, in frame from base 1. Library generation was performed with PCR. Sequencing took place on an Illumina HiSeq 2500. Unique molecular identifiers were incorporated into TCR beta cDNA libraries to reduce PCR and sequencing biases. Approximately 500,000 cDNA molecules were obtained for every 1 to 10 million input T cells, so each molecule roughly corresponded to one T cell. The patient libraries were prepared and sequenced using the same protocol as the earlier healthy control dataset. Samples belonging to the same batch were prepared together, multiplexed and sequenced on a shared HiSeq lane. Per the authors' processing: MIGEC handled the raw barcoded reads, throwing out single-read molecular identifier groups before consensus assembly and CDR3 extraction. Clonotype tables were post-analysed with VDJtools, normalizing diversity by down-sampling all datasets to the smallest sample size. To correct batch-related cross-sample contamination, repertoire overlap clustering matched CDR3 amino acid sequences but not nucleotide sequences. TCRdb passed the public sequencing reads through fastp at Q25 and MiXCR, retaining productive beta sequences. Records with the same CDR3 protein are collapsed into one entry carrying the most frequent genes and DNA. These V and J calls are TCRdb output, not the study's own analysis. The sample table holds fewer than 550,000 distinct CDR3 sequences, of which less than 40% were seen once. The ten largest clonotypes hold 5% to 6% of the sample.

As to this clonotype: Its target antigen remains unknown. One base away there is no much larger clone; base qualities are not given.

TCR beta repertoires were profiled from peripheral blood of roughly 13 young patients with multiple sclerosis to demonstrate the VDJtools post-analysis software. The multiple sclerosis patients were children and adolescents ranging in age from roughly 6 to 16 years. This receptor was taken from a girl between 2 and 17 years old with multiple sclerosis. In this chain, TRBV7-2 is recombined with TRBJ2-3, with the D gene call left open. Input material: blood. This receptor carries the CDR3 CASSPPLLEDTQYF. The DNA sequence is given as TGTGCCAGCAGCCCCCCGCTTCTTGAGGATACGCAGTATTTT. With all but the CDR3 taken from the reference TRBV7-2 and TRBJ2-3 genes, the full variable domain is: GAGVSQSPSNKVTEKGKDVELRCDPISGHTALYWYRQSLGQGLEFLIYFQGNSAPDKSGLPSDRFSAERTGGSVSTLTIQRTQQEDSAVYLCASSPPLLEDTQYFGPGTRLTVL.